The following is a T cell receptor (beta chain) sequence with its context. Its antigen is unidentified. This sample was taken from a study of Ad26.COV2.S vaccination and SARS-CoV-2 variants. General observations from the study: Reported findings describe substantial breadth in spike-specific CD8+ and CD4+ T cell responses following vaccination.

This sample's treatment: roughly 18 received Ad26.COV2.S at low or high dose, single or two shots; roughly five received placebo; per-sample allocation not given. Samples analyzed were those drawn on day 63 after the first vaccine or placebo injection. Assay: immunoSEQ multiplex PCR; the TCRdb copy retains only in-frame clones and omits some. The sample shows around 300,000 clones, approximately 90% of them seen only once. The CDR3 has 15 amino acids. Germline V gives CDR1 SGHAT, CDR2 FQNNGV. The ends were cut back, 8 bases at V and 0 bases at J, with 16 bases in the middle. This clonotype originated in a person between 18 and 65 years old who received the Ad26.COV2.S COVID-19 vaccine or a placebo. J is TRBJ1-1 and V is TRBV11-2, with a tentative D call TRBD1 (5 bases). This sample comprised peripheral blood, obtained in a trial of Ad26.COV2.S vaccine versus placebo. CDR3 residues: CASFQGNSMNTEAFF. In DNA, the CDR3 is TGTGCCAGCTTCCAGGGAAATTCCATGAACACTGAAGCTTTCTTT.